The rows below give T cell receptor beta chains drawn from one sample of a study of cytomegalovirus exposure and HLA in healthy donors. Sequencing was performed with immunoSEQ multiplex PCR; in TCRdb, only in-frame clones are kept and a portion is missing. This table has 55,000 to 65,000 clones, approximately 94% appearing once. Source material: PBMCs. Receptors were obtained from a man younger than 30 in good health and CMV-seronegative. Both conserved end residues are part of each CDR3. Fields, in order: CDR3 protein, CDR3 DNA, V gene, clone size, J gene, D gene. D genes are given only for firm matches. Rows give clone size only sometimes, using once, few, many, or a class for an expanded clone.

CASNKNTQYF | TGTGCCAGCAATAAAAATACGCAGTATTTT | TRBV6-1 | . | TRBJ2-3 | .
CAVGTGRPGANVLTF | TGTGCCGTTGGGACAGGGCGTCCTGGGGCCAACGTCCTGACTTTC | TRBV6-5 | once | TRBJ2-6 | TRBD1
CASSLIAGYNEQFF | TGTGCCAGCAGTTTAATAGCGGGATACAATGAGCAGTTCTTC | TRBV28 | . | TRBJ2-1 | TRBD2
CASSLLGQGIYEQYF | TGCGCCAGCAGCTTGTTGGGACAGGGGATTTACGAGCAGTACTTC | TRBV5-1 | . | TRBJ2-7 | TRBD1
CASRRAGLGDYGYTF | TGTGCCAGCAGGCGCGCGGGGTTAGGGGACTATGGCTACACCTTC | TRBV28 | . | TRBJ1-2 | .
CASSIGVSGNYGYTF | TGTGCCAGTAGTATAGGTGTCTCAGGGAACTATGGCTACACCTTC | TRBV19 | . | TRBJ1-2 | .
CASRTATSTDTQYF | TGTGCCAGTCGTACTGCGACTAGCACAGATACGCAGTATTTT | TRBV19 | . | TRBJ2-3 | .
CASSTSFSGLYTDTQYF | TGTGCCAGCAGCACAAGCTTCTCGGGACTTTACACAGATACGCAGTATTTT | TRBV5-5 | . | TRBJ2-3 | .
CASSREGSAAGANVLTF | TGCGCCAGCAGCCGCGAAGGGTCAGCGGCTGGGGCCAACGTCCTGACTTTC | TRBV4-3 | . | TRBJ2-6 | .
CASSLTSGSSYEQYF | TGTGCCAGCAGCCTAACTAGCGGCAGCTCCTACGAGCAGTACTTC | TRBV14 | . | TRBJ2-7 | TRBD2
CASPRRQVGMNTEAFF | TGCGCCAGCCCCCGAAGACAGGTTGGCATGAACACTGAAGCTTTCTTT | TRBV23-1 | . | TRBJ1-1 | .
CASSSPRLADSTDTQYF | TGTGCCAGCTCATCTCCGAGACTAGCGGATAGCACAGATACGCAGTATTTT | TRBV18 | . | TRBJ2-3 | TRBD2
CASSQDSQGIETQYF | TGCGCCAGCAGCCAAGATTCCCAGGGGATAGAGACCCAGTACTTC | TRBV4-1 | . | TRBJ2-5 | .
CASSVSNTGSTEAFF | TGTGCCAGCAGCGTAAGTAATACAGGGTCCACTGAAGCTTTCTTT | TRBV9 | . | TRBJ1-1 | .
CASSQGPGLAANTGELFF | TGCGCCAGCAGCCAAGGACCGGGACTAGCGGCGAACACCGGGGAGCTGTTTTTT | TRBV4-3 | . | TRBJ2-2 | TRBD2
CASSFGLFKSPHLAGGRHTQYF | TGTGCCAGCAGTTTCGGCCTGTTTAAGAGCCCACATCTAGCGGGAGGTAGGCATACGCAGTATTTT | TRBV28 | . | TRBJ2-3 | TRBD2
CASRRGLQNQPQHF | TGTGCCAGCAGGAGAGGCCTGCAAAATCAGCCCCAGCATTTT | TRBV28 | once | TRBJ1-5 | .
CASSLTGQGDEQFF | TGTGCCAGCAGCCTCACGGGTCAGGGGGATGAGCAGTTCTTC | TRBV11-2 | . | TRBJ2-1 | TRBD1
CASSGTGASGNTIYF | TGTGCCAGCAGCGGAACAGGCGCCTCTGGAAACACCATATATTTT | TRBV9 | . | TRBJ1-3 | .
CASSSPLSYEQYF | TGTGCCAGCAGCTCACCTCTATCCTACGAGCAGTACTTC | TRBV7-9 | once | TRBJ2-7 | .
CASSRLAGGGEQFF | TGTGCCAGCAGCCGACTAGCGGGAGGAGGTGAGCAGTTCTTC | TRBV14 | . | TRBJ2-1 | TRBD2
CASRQSAQDTQYF | TGTGCCAGCAGACAAAGTGCCCAGGATACGCAGTATTTT | TRBV27 | . | TRBJ2-3 | .
CASGRTGGYEQYF | TGTGCCAGCGGCAGGACAGGGGGATACGAGCAGTACTTC | TRBV27 | . | TRBJ2-7 | TRBD1
CASSADRGNYGYTF | TGTGCCAGCAGCGCGGACAGGGGAAACTATGGCTACACCTTC | TRBV5-4 | . | TRBJ1-2 | TRBD1
CASIWTATDTQYF | TGTGCCAGCATTTGGACAGCGACAGATACGCAGTATTTT | TRBV6-8 | . | TRBJ2-3 | .
CASSFLLGLAGVSSQETQYF | TGTGCCAGCAGTTTCCTCTTGGGACTGGCGGGAGTATCATCCCAAGAGACCCAGTACTTC | TRBV28 | . | TRBJ2-5 | TRBD2
CASSPRSRREKLFF | TGTGCCAGCAGCCCGAGAAGTCGTCGGGAAAAACTGTTTTTT | TRBV7-9 | once | TRBJ1-4 | .
CASRPGTSGSWDEQYF | TGTGCCAGCAGGCCCGGGACTAGCGGGAGTTGGGACGAGCAGTACTTC | TRBV28 | . | TRBJ2-7 | TRBD2
CATSISRTPSSNQPQHF | TGTGCCACCAGCATCTCAAGGACACCGTCGAGCAATCAGCCCCAGCATTTT | TRBV15 | . | TRBJ1-5 | .
CASSVGTGFPEQYF | TGTGCCAGCAGCGTAGGGACAGGGTTTCCCGAGCAGTACTTC | TRBV9 | . | TRBJ2-7 | TRBD1
CSAAGGTGGLEQYF | TGCAGCGCTGCCGGCGGGACAGGGGGTCTCGAGCAGTACTTC | TRBV29-1 | . | TRBJ2-7 | TRBD1
CASSVGQGELFF | TGTGCCAGCAGCGTAGGACAGGGGGAGCTGTTTTTT | TRBV9 | . | TRBJ2-2 | .
CASNSGRNGELFF | TGTGCCAGCAATAGCGGCAGAAACGGGGAGCTGTTTTTT | TRBV27 | . | TRBJ2-2 | .
CASSRGEKLFF | TGTGCCAGCAGTCGGGGGGAAAAACTGTTTTTT | TRBV13 | . | TRBJ1-4 | .
CASSMKTGVDEQFF | TGTGCCAGCAGCATGAAAACCGGAGTCGATGAGCAGTTCTTC | TRBV11-2 | . | TRBJ2-1 | .
CASSGGLAGPDTGELFF | TGTGCCAGCAGTGGGGGACTAGCGGGACCAGACACCGGGGAGCTGTTTTTT | TRBV6-1 | . | TRBJ2-2 | TRBD2
CASSFRDSHNEQFF | TGCGCCAGCAGCTTCCGGGACAGTCACAATGAGCAGTTCTTC | TRBV5-1 | . | TRBJ2-1 | TRBD1
CASSSTEETQYF | TGTGCCAGCAGTTCCACTGAAGAGACCCAGTACTTC | TRBV6-5 | . | TRBJ2-5 | .
CASSAQGGLAGVEETQYF | TGCGCCAGCAGCGCCCAAGGGGGACTAGCGGGAGTAGAGGAGACCCAGTACTTC | TRBV5-1 | . | TRBJ2-5 | TRBD2
CASSLETGGASEQYF | TGCGCCAGCAGCCTCGAGACAGGGGGCGCCTCCGAGCAGTACTTC | TRBV5-1 | few | TRBJ2-7 | TRBD1
CASSFPGAAGNTIYF | TGTGCCAGTAGTTTCCCAGGGGCTGCTGGAAACACCATATATTTT | TRBV19 | . | TRBJ1-3 | .
CASSYGQLTDTQYF | TGTGCCAGCAGTTACGGACAGCTCACAGATACGCAGTATTTT | TRBV27 | . | TRBJ2-3 | .
CASSVVVDTEAFF | TGTGCCAGCAGCGTAGTAGTGGACACTGAAGCTTTCTTT | TRBV9 | . | TRBJ1-1 | .
CASTGTGGNNEQFF | TGTGCCAGTACCGGGACCGGGGGGAACAATGAGCAGTTCTTC | TRBV19 | . | TRBJ2-1 | TRBD2
CSVEEVSGETQYF | TGCAGCGTTGAAGAGGTATCGGGAGAGACCCAGTACTTC | TRBV29-1 | . | TRBJ2-5 | .